The 2 T cell receptor beta chains presented below share a single source sample, sequenced in a study of T cell repertoires in cytomegalovirus infection. In TCRdb, the reads were re-called with MiXCR into one record per CDR3 protein. The sample holds about 890,000 distinct CDR3 sequences, 25% to 40% seen once. No cognate antigen is known for these TCRs. The sample here was cultured CD8+ T cells from PBMCs, taken from culture after CMV antigen stimulation. Source of these receptors: a human donor in good health (CMV status not recorded). Some clones in this sample may be carry-over from other donors' samples.

Concerning this clonotype: At one of its ends the junction is not consistent with the germline gene, which may arise from a read error. The chain combines TRBV27 with TRBJ1-1; TRBD1 aligns across 8 bases. The germline CDR1 and CDR2 sequences are MNHEY and SMNVEV (reference sequence). The CDR3 has 14 amino acids. The CDR3 DNA sequence: TGTGCCAGCAGTTTAACAGGGGGGAACACTGAAACTTTCTTT. Translated, it gives CASSLTGGNTETFF.

This clonotype was seen repeatedly, ten times or more. The chain combines TRBV7-8 with TRBJ1-6; D perhaps matches TRBD1 (6 bases). The V end was cut by 0 bases, the J end by 8 bases, with 14 bases between. This CDR3 region has 16 residues. The germline CDR1 and CDR2 sequences are SGHVS and FQNEAQ. CDR3: CASSLAGGAGDSPLHF. The CDR3 coding sequence is TGTGCCAGCAGCTTAGCGGGGGGGGCAGGGGATTCACCCCTCCACTTT.